The present T cell receptor beta chain was sequenced within a study of blood T cell repertoires in COVID-19. About the research overall: Acute and convalescent COVID-19 specimens originated in the United States, Italy and Spain.

CDR1 and CDR2 from the germline V gene are MNHNY and SVGAGI (reference sequence). Trimming took off 5 bases at V and 3 bases at J, with 19 bases between the two ends. This CDR3 is 16 amino acids long. As handled by the study authors: Reference gene primer amplification gave estimated nucleated cell counts. TCRdb's table, derived via immunoSEQ multiplex PCR, lists solely in-frame clones and lacks some. D and trimming come from the DNA, and the V and J calls and clone size come from that table. The sample lists 210,000 or so clones, approximately 91% occurring once. The receptor was isolated from a man between 35 and 55 years old with acute or convalescent COVID-19. Material for sequencing was peripheral blood. The V gene is TRBV6-6, the J gene TRBJ1-2, with D perhaps TRBD1 (6 bases). The CDR3 here is CASSKNTGSRDYGYTF. The CDR3 coding sequence is TGTGCCAGCAGTAAGAATACAGGGTCTCGGGACTATGGCTACACCTTC.